This TCR beta chain originates from a study of cytomegalovirus exposure and HLA in healthy donors. Study-level findings and limits: Most subjects' HLA-A and HLA-B alleles were reportedly predicted from TCR beta sequences. A few CMV-associated chains proved CMV antigen-specific in vitro. In a later analysis, several top co-occurrence clusters appeared linked to parvovirus B19, influenza, CMV and Epstein-Barr virus. According to an earlier analysis, most TCR beta V segments yielded productive rearrangements about 87% or about 30% of the time.

This CDR3 is built from 15 residues. Germline V gene lookup returns CDR1 MNHEY and CDR2 SMNVEV (reference sequence). J lost 5 bases, V lost 5 bases, and 9 bases had no gene match. Note on this clone: Its antigen is as yet unknown.

It was with 60 Vbeta and 13 Jbeta primers that the PCR ran. Produced via immunoSEQ multiplex PCR; TCRdb's table is partial and in-frame only. The data contain under 200,000 clones, over 80% of them singletons. The chain employs TRBV27 and TRBJ1-2; 9 positions agree with TRBD1. What was sequenced was PBMCs. The receptor's source is a girl aged 5-17 years in good health and CMV-seropositive. The CDR3 nucleotides read TGTGCCAGCAGTGTCACCGGGACAGGGTGGTATGGCTACACCTTC. This encodes CASSVTGTGWYGYTF.